This TCR beta chain was captured by sequencing in a study of blood T cells in healthy people across ages. Worth noting for this clonotype: Antigen specificity is unknown.

Sample donors were healthy Caucasian individuals that came from Russia, aged roughly 6 to 100. PCR was performed a second time for roughly 6 to 12 cycles using a sample-barcoded 5' primer and a J-beta primer mix. MiXCR, run by TCRdb on the 5' RACE reads, gives a single entry per CDR3 protein. The data show some 1.8 million distinct CDR3 sequences, 35% to 50% seen once. Study-wide results and caveats: Both higher diversity and more naive CD4+ cells marked long-lived donors when set against aged donors.

Germline lookup yields CDR1 SGHTA and CDR2 FQGTGA. V was cut by 0 bases and J by 7 bases, with 21 bases left in between. The CDR3 spans 17 residues. This clonotype was obtained from a human donor in good health. V gene TRBV7-3 combines with J gene TRBJ1-2; D is possibly TRBD1 (6 bases). Input material: blood. CDR3 coding DNA: TGTGCCAGCAGCTTAACGGGGGCAGGCCTGTTTAGGGGTGGCTACACCTTC. Translated, it gives CASSLTGAGLFRGGYTF.